The clone carrying this TCR beta chain was seen ten or more times. The data originate from a study of T cell repertoires in cytomegalovirus infection. Trimming removed 5 bases at V and 6 bases at J, with 14 bases between. The germline CDR1 and CDR2 sequences are SGHVS and FNYEAQ. The CDR3 has 14 residues. TCRdb re-derived calls from the reads in MiXCR, one entry per CDR3 protein. The sample includes fewer than 350,000 distinct CDR3 sequences, around 9.5% of them seen just once. The sample taken for sequencing was PBMCs. The clonotype was recovered from a human donor in good health (CMV status not recorded). Some clones in this sample may be carry-over from other donors' samples. The chain couples TRBV7-6 to TRBJ2-4, with unresolved D. The CDR3 nucleotides are TGTGCCAGCAGCCCCACTAACCGAGGAAACATTCAGTACTTC. Its protein is CASSPTNRGNIQYF.